The 11 T cell receptor beta chains given below trace back to one sample, sequenced in a study of blood T cell repertoires in COVID-19. Sequencing was performed with immunoSEQ multiplex PCR; in TCRdb, only in-frame clones are kept and a portion is missing. This table has about 480,000 clones, more than 85% appearing once. Specimen: PBMCs or T cells enriched from blood (not recorded which). The receptors were sampled from a woman in her sixties or seventies who had recovered from COVID-19.

J is TRBJ1-2 and V is TRBV24-1; 9 nucleotides align to TRBD1. This CDR3 comprises 16 residues. In germline, CDR1 is KGHDR, CDR2 SFDVKD. After removal of 5 bases from V and 0 bases from J, the junction contained 6 bases not matched to a gene. DNA of the CDR3: TGTGCCACCAGTGGGGGACAGGGACCTACTAACTATGGCTACACCTTC. Amino acids: CATSGGQGPTNYGYTF.

The CDR3 spells CASIRDRGEKLFF. The CDR3 DNA is TGTGCCAGCATCAGGGACAGGGGTGAAAAACTGTTTTTT. This chain uses TRBV2 with TRBJ1-4, with 10 bases that match TRBD1. This CDR3 has 13 amino acids. V trimming: 7 bases; J trimming: 7 bases; junction bases outside the gene matches: 3. The germline V gene encodes CDR1 SNHLY and CDR2 FYNNEI.

The chain is built from TRBV30 and TRBJ1-1, with D possibly matching TRBD1 (6 bases). The CDR3 is 16 amino acids. V was clipped by 1 base and J by 3 bases, with 18 bases between them. Looked up from germline, CDR1 is GTSNPN and CDR2 is SVGIG (reference sequence). In DNA, the CDR3 is TGTGCCTGGAGTGGGGGGCAGGACAGATCGGACACTGAAGCTTTCTTT. Translated, it gives CAWSGGQDRSDTEAFF.

This rearrangement joins TRBV4-1 to TRBJ1-4; possibly TRBD1 for D (5 bases). CDR1 MGHRA and CDR2 YSYEKL come from the germline V gene. The CDR3 spans 16 residues. Trimming removed 0 bases at V and 7 bases at J, with 15 bases between. The CDR3 loop is CASSQDGRGGAEKLFF. The DNA for the CDR3 is TGCGCCAGCAGCCAAGATGGTAGGGGCGGGGCTGAAAAACTGTTTTTT.

V usage is TRBV2 and J usage is TRBJ1-2; 7 bases align to TRBD1. After removal of 6 bases from V and 4 bases from J, the junction contained 14 bases not matched to a gene. The CDR3 length is 16 residues. The germline gives CDR1 SNHLY, CDR2 FYNNEI. CDR3 amino acids: CASRATGPSYVYGYTF. CDR3 in DNA: TGTGCCAGCAGGGCGACAGGGCCCTCCTATGTCTATGGCTACACCTTC.

The chain has TRBV9 and TRBJ1-4; 7 nucleotides agree with TRBD1. The germline gives CDR1 SGDLS, CDR2 YYNGEE. Germline trimming cut 0 bases from V and 8 bases from J; bases unmatched to any gene: 7. CDR3 length: 15 amino acids. The CDR3 spells CASSVEGGDREKLFF. CDR3 in DNA: TGTGCCAGCAGCGTAGAAGGGGGCGATCGGGAAAAACTGTTTTTT.

This rearrangement joins TRBV5-1 to TRBJ2-3; D unclear. Trimming shortened V by 0 bases and J by 0 bases, and 8 bases separated the two germline ends. CDR3 length equals 15 residues. CDR1 SGHRS and CDR2 YFSETQ come from the germline V gene. Written as DNA, the CDR3 is TGCGCCAGCAGCTTGGGTCTCCCTAGCACAGATACGCAGTATTTT. Residues: CASSLGLPSTDTQYF.

The chain combines TRBV7-2 with TRBJ2-3; D possibly corresponds to TRBD2 (7 bases). Looked up from germline, CDR1 is SGHTA and CDR2 is FQGNSA. V lost 3 bases and J lost 4, with 17 bases in between. CDR3 length: 16 amino acids. The CDR3 DNA follows: TGTGCCAGCAGCTTCCTCTGGGGGGGCTCCCCAGATACGCAGTATTTT. Amino acid sequence: CASSFLWGGSPDTQYF.

Here the CDR3 DNA reads TGTGCCATCAGTGCCCTAGGACAGGGCTCTGGAAACACCATATATTTT. Translated: CAISALGQGSGNTIYF. The rearrangement links TRBV10-3 to TRBJ1-3, with 8 bases identical to TRBD1. There are 16 residues in the CDR3. Germline trimming cut 4 bases from V and 0 bases from J; bases unmatched to any gene: 5. Germline CDR1 and CDR2: ENHRY and SYGVKD.

The genes are TRBV13 and TRBJ2-7; 9 nucleotides agree with TRBD1. This CDR3 comprises 19 residues. Unmatched junction bases numbered 20, after V lost 4 bases and J lost 4 bases. In germline, CDR1 is PRHDT, CDR2 FYEKMQ (reference sequence). The CDR3 loop reads CASSSGIQGARSGRYEQYF. The CDR3 DNA reads TGTGCCAGCAGCTCCGGGATACAGGGGGCGCGGTCTGGGCGATACGAGCAGTACTTC.

Comments on this clone: Other DNA sequences within the sample encode an identical CDR3. V usage is TRBV6-5 and J usage is TRBJ1-5; a possible D gene is TRBD1 (5 bases). The CDR3 runs 13 residues. Trimming removed 2 bases at V and 7 bases at J, with 9 bases between. CDR1 is MNHEY, CDR2 SVGAGI, per germline. The CDR3: CASSYDRIQPQHF. The CDR3 DNA is TGTGCCAGCAGTTACGACAGAATCCAGCCCCAGCATTTT.